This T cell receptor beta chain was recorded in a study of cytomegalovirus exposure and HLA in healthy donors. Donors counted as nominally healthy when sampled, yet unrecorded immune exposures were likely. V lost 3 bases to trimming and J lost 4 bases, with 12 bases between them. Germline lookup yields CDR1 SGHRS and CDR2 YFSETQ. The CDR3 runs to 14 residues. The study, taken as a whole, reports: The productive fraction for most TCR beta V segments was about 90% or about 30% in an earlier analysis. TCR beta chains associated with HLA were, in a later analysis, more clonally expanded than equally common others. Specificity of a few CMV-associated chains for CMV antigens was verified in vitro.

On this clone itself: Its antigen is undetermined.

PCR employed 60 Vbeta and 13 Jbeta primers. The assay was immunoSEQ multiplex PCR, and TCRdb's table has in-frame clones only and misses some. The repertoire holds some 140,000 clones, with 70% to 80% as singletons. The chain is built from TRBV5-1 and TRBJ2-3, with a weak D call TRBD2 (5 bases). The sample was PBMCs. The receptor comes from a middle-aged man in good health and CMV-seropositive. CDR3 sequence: CASSSDTRSDTQYF. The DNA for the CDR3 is TGCGCCAGCAGCTCCGATACTAGGTCAGATACGCAGTATTTT.